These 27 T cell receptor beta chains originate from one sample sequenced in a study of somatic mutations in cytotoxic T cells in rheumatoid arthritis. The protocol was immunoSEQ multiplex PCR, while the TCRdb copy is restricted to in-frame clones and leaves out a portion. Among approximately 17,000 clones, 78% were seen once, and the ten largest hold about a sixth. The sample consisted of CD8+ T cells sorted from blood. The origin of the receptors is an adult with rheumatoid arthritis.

The CDR3 DNA follows: TGTGCCAGCAGCCCCTGGGACAGGGGGAACTATGGCTACACCTTC. Its protein is CASSPWDRGNYGYTF. The rearrangement links TRBV9 to TRBJ1-2; 11 nucleotides agree with TRBD1. The CDR3 has 15 residues. Germline V gene sequence: CDR1 SGDLS, CDR2 YYNGEE. V trimming: 4 bases; J trimming: 2 bases; junction bases outside the gene matches: 4.

CDR3 coding DNA: TGCGCCAGCAGCCAAGGCAGGGGGGGGTACGAGCAGTACTTC. Amino acids: CASSQGRGGYEQYF. This chain joins TRBV4-1 and TRBJ2-7; D may match TRBD1 or TRBD2 (7 bases each). Trimming cost V 1 base and J 4 bases, with 11 bases left between them. Germline V gene data show CDR1 as MGHRA and CDR2 as YSYEKL. The CDR3 is made up of 14 amino acids.

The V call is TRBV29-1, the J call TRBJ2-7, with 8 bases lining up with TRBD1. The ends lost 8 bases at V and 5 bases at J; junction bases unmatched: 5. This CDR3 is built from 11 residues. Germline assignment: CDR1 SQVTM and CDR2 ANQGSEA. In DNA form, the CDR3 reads TGCAGCTTTTGGACAGGGCACGAGCAGTACTTC. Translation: CSFWTGHEQYF.

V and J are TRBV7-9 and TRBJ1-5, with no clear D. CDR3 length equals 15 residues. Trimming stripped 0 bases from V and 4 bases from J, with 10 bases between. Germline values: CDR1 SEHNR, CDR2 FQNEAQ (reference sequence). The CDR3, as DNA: TGTGCCAGCAGCTTAGCGGGCACAGATAATCAGCCCCAGCATTTT. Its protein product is CASSLAGTDNQPQHF.

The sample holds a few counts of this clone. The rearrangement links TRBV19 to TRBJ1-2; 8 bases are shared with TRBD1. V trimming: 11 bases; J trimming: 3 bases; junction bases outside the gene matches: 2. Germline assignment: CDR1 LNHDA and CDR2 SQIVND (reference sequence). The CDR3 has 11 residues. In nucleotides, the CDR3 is TGTGCCGGACAGGGTTACTATGGCTACACCTTC. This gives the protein CAGQGYYGYTF.

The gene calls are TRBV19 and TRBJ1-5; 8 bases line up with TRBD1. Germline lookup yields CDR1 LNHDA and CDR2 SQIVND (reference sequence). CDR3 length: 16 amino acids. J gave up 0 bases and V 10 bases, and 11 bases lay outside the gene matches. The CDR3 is CATLSQTGGSNQPQHF. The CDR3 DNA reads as TGTGCCACCCTATCTCAAACAGGGGGTAGCAATCAGCCCCAGCATTTT. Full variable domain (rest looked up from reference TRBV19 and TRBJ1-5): DGGITQSPKYLFRKEGQNVTLSCEQNLNHDAMYWYRQDPGQGLRLIYYSQIVNDFQKGDIAEGYSVSREKKESFPLTVTSAQKNPTAFYLCATLSQTGGSNQPQHFGDGTRLSIL.

CDR3 residues: CASSLDPRGINQPQHF. The CDR3 nucleotides are TGTGCCAGCAGTTTGGATCCCCGGGGAATCAATCAGCCCCAGCATTTT. The genes are TRBV27 and TRBJ1-5; D gene ambiguous. V was pared by 3 bases and J by 3 bases, with 15 bases between. Germline V gives CDR1 MNHEY, CDR2 SMNVEV (reference sequence). The CDR3 length is 16 residues.

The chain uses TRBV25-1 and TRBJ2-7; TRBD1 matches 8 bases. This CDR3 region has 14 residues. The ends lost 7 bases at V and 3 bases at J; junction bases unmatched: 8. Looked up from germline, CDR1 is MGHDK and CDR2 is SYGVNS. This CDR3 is CASTFGTGDYEQYF. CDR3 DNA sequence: TGTGCCAGCACCTTCGGGACAGGTGACTACGAGCAGTACTTC.

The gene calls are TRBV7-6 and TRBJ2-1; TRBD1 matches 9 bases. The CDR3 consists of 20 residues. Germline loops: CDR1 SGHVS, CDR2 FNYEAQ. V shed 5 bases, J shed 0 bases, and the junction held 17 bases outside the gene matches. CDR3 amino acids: CASSAGRDRAFGPSYNEQFF. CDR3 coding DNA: TGTGCCAGCAGCGCAGGGCGGGACAGGGCCTTTGGACCCTCCTACAATGAGCAGTTCTTC.

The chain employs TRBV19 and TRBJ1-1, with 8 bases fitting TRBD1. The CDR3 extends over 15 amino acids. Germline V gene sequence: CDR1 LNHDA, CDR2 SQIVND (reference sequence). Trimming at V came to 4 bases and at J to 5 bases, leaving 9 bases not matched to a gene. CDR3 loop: CASSSSQGAGTEAFF. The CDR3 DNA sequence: TGTGCCAGTAGTAGCAGTCAGGGGGCCGGGACTGAAGCTTTCTTT.

DNA for the CDR3: TGTGCCAGTAAAGAAAGCGTGAACACTGAAGCTTTCTTT. Protein: CASKESVNTEAFF. The rearrangement joins TRBV19 to TRBJ1-1, with D hard to call. CDR3 length: 13 amino acids. V was trimmed by 7 bases and J by 0 bases, leaving 9 bases between them. Germline CDR1 reads LNHDA; CDR2 reads SQIVND (reference sequence).

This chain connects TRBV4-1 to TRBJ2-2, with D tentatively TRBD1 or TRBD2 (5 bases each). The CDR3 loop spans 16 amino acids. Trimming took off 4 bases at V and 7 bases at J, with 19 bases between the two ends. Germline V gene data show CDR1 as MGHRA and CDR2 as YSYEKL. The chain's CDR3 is CASSPDFPGLGGELFF. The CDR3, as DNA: TGCGCCAGCAGCCCTGATTTTCCGGGGCTTGGCGGGGAGCTGTTTTTT.

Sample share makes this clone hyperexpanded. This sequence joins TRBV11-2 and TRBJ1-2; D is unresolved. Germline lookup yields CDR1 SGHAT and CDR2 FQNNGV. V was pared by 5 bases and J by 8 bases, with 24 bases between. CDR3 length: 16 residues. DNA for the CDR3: TGTGCCAGCAGCCTACTCTTCGGGAACCCCTTGTACGGCTACACCTTC. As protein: CASSLLFGNPLYGYTF.

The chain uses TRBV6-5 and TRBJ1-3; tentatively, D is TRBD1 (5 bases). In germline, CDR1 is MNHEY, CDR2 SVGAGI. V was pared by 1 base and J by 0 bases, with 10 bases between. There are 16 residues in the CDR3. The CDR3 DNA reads TGTGCCAGCAGTTACTATTCAGGGAGCTCTGGAAACACCATATATTTT. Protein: CASSYYSGSSGNTIYF.

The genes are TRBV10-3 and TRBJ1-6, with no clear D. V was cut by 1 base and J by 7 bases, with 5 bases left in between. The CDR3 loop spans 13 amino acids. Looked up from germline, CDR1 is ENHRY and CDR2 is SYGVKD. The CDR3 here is CAISEFRNSPLHF. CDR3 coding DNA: TGTGCCATCAGTGAGTTTCGCAATTCACCCCTCCACTTT.

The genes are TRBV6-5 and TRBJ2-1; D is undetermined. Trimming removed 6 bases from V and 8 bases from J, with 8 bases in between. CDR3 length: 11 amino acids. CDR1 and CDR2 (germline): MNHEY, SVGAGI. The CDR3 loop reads CASRMLDEQFF. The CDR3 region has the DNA TGTGCCAGCAGAATGCTCGATGAGCAGTTCTTC.

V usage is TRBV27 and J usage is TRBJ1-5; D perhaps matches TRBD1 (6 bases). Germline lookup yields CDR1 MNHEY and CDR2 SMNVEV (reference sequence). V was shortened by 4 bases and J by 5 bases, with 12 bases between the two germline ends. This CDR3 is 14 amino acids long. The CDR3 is CASSYAGADQPQHF. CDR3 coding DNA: TGTGCCAGCAGTTATGCAGGGGCGGATCAGCCCCAGCATTTT.

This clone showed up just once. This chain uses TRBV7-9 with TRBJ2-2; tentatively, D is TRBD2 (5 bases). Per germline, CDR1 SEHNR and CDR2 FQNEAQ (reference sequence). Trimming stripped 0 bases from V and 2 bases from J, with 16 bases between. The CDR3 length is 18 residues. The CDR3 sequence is CASSLAPGEKANTGELFF. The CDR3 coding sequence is TGTGCCAGCAGCTTAGCACCCGGGGAGAAAGCTAACACCGGGGAGCTGTTTTTT.

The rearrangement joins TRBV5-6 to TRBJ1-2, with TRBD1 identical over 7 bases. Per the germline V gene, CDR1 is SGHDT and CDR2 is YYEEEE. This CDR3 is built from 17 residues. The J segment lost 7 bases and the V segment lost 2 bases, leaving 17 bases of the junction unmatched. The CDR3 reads CASSFLGTDPTQGGYTF. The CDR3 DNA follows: TGTGCCAGCAGCTTCTTAGGGACAGATCCCACCCAGGGTGGCTACACCTTC.

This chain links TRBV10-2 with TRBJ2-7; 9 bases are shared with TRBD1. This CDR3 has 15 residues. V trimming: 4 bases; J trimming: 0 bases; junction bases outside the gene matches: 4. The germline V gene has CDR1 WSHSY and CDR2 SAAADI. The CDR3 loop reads CASSVDRGGSYEQYF. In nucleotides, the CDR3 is TGCGCCAGCAGTGTTGACAGGGGGGGCTCCTACGAGCAGTACTTC.

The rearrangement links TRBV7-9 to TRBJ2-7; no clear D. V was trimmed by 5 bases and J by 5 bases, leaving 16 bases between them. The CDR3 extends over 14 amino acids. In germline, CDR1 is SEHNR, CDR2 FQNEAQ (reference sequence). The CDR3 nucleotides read TGTGCCAGCAGCGCCCGGACCACCGTCAACGAGCAGTACTTC. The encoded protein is CASSARTTVNEQYF.

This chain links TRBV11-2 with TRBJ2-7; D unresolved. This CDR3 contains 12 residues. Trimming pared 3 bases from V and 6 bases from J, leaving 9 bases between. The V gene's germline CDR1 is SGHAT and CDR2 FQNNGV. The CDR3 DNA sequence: TGTGCCAGCAGCTTCGGCCCTCCCGAGCAGTACTTC. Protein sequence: CASSFGPPEQYF.

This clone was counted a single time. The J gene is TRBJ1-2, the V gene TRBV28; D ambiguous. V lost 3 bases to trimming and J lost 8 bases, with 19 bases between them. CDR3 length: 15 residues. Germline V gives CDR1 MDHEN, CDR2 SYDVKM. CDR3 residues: CASSFVGRSTKGYTF. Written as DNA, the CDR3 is TGTGCCAGCAGTTTTGTTGGCAGGTCGACAAAAGGCTACACCTTC.

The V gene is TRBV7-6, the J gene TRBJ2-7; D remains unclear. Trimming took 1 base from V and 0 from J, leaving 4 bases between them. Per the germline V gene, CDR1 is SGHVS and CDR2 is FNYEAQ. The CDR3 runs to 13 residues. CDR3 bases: TGTGCCAGCAGCTTAGGCCTCTCCTACGAGCAGTACTTC. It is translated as CASSLGLSYEQYF.

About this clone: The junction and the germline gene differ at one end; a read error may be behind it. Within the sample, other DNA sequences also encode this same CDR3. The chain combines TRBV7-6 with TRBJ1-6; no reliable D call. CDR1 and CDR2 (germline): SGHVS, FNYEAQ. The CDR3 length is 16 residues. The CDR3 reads CASSLIDVSPNSPLHF. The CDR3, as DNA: TGCGCCAGCAGCTTGATAGACGTCTCGCCTAATTCACCCCTCCACTTT.

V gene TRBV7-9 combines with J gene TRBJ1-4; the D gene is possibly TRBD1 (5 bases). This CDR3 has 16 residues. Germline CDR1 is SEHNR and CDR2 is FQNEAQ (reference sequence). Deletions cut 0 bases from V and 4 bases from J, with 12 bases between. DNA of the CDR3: TGTGCCAGCAGCTTAGCCGGGACGGGATTTAATGAAAAACTGTTTTTT. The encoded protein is CASSLAGTGFNEKLFF. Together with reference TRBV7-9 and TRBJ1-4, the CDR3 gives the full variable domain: DTGVSQNPRHKITKRGQNVTFRCDPISEHNRLYWYRQTLGQGPEFLTYFQNEAQLEKSRLLSDRFSAERPKGSFSTLEIQRTEQGDSAMYLCASSLAGTGFNEKLFFGSGTQLSVL.

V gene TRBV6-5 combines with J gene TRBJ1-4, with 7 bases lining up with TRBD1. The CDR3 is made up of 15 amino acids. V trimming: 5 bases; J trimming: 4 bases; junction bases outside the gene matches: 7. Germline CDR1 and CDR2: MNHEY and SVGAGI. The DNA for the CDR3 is TGTGCCAGCAGTACCGGGACAGCCTTTAATGAAAAACTGTTTTTT. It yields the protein CASSTGTAFNEKLFF.